The clone carrying this TCR beta chain showed up just a few times. TCR beta CDR3 regions were amplified from RNA. HTBI primers drove first-round RT-PCR of the TCR CDR3. TCRdb independently ran MiXCR on the multiplex PCR reads; one entry per CDR3 protein. Among a few hundred thousand distinct CDR3 sequences listed, 22% were seen once. The CDR3 runs to 12 residues. Between the trimmed V and J ends, which lost 11 bases and 3 bases, there was a span of 13 bases. Germline CDR1 reads SGHAT; CDR2 reads FQNNGV. These data originate in a study of T cells in Graves' hyperthyroidism and ophthalmopathy. The V call is TRBV11-2, the J call TRBJ2-5; D is unresolved. The sample consisted of blood. This clonotype originated in a woman between 70 and 85 years old with Graves' ophthalmopathy. CDR3 loop: CAGQGPEETQYF. The CDR3 DNA follows: TGTGCCGGGCAAGGGCCAGAAGAGACCCAGTACTTC.